This T cell receptor (beta chain) stems from a study of cytotoxic CD8 clonotypes in ibrutinib-treated CLL. Generated by immunoSEQ multiplex PCR, the TCRdb table keeps only in-frame clones and is missing some. The sample consists of about 40,000 clones, just over 70% of them appearing once. The CDR3 is 12 amino acids. Germline lookup yields CDR1 SGDLS and CDR2 YYNGEE. Deletions cut 0 bases from V and 6 bases from J, with 4 bases between. This clone was counted a few times. The source of approximately 1.9 micrograms of genomic DNA for TCR beta libraries was cryopreserved PBMCs. The source of this sequence is a human donor with chronic lymphocytic leukemia. Sequenced material: PBMCs, taken at disease progression, from a patient treated with ibrutinib. The chain recombines TRBV9 with TRBJ1-5; unclear D gene. This CDR3 reads CASSVGFQPQHF. CDR3 in DNA: TGTGCCAGCAGCGTAGGTTTTCAGCCCCAGCATTTT.